This T cell receptor (beta chain) derives from a study of tumor-infiltrating lymphocytes in primary liver carcinoma. Starting from around 0.45 ug of total RNA, TCR beta cDNA was produced with a primer in the constant region. Researchers made the TCR beta libraries by running three nested multiplex PCR rounds with slightly modified ARM-PCR. The opening two PCR rounds, approximately 10 cycles each, paired TRBV1-TRBV30 forward primers with a C-beta reverse primer. TCRdb reanalysed the multiplex PCR reads using MiXCR and keeps one entry per CDR3 protein. The profile shows about 78,000 distinct CDR3 sequences, nearly 70% of them singletons. Scientists recovered RNA and DNA together from approximately 20-30 mg of unsorted bulk tissue. Germline lookup yields CDR1 SQVTM and CDR2 ANQGSEA. V lost 7 bases, J lost 9 bases, and 22 bases lay in between. The CDR3 covers 14 residues.

Input material: liver tumor tissue from sampling region 4. Subset meaning: tumor region T4, right-lateral pole. The chain couples TRBV29-1 to TRBJ2-1; no reliable D call. The sequence was collected from a man in his forties or fifties with primary liver carcinoma and hepatitis B virus infection. CDR3 DNA sequence: TGCAGCGCCGTCTCCAGGACGGGCAACAGTGAGCAGTTCTTC. This codes for CSAVSRTGNSEQFF.